These T cell receptor beta chains were read from a single sample in a study of shared clonotypes between healthy human individuals. The protocol was immunoSEQ multiplex PCR, while the TCRdb copy is restricted to in-frame clones and leaves out a portion. Seen here are 330,000 or so clones, roughly 70% observed once, and the top ten hold 10% to 13%. Sequencing was performed on memory CD4+ T cells sorted from blood. The receptors shown here come from a man between 25 and 39 years old in good health. CDR3s include the opening cysteine and the closing phenylalanine or tryptophan. The D gene is left open where the match is weak. A clone size is listed for some rows: how often the clone was seen (once, few, many), or a class if it is expanded.

J gene: TRBJ2-5; clone size: once; V gene: TRBV5-6; D gene: .; CDR3 DNA: TGTGCCAGCAGCGCGGAACCGGGAGCTCAAGAGACCCAGTACTTC; CDR3 protein: CASSAEPGAQETQYF
J gene: TRBJ2-1; clone size: many; V gene: TRBV10-2; D gene: TRBD2; CDR3 DNA: TGCGCCACCGCGACTAGCGGGAGCGCCTACAATGAGCAGTTCTTC; CDR3 protein: CATATSGSAYNEQFF
J gene: TRBJ2-7; clone size: .; V gene: TRBV7-9; D gene: .; CDR3 DNA: TGTGCCAGCAGCTTAGCGGGCAGTTCGTCCGAGCAGTACTTC; CDR3 protein: CASSLAGSSSEQYF
J gene: TRBJ2-2; clone size: once; V gene: TRBV7-8; D gene: TRBD1; CDR3 DNA: TGTGCCAGCAGCCCTAAACAGGGGGCGGGCGGGGAGCTGTTTTTT; CDR3 protein: CASSPKQGAGGELFF
J gene: TRBJ1-2; clone size: .; V gene: TRBV6-6; D gene: TRBD1; CDR3 DNA: TGTGCCAGCAGTTACGGACAGGGCGACGACTACACCTTC; CDR3 protein: CASSYGQGDDYTF
J gene: TRBJ1-2; clone size: .; V gene: TRBV29-1; D gene: .; CDR3 DNA: TGCAGCGTTGAAGGGGAGGGTAGGGTACTCTTC; CDR3 protein: CSVEGEGRVLF
J gene: TRBJ2-1; clone size: .; V gene: TRBV5-6; D gene: TRBD2; CDR3 DNA: TGTGCCAGCAGCCCGGCTAGCGGTAACAATGAGCAGTTCTTC; CDR3 protein: CASSPASGNNEQFF
J gene: TRBJ2-5; clone size: many; V gene: TRBV5-4; D gene: TRBD1; CDR3 DNA: TGTGCCAGCAGCCCTAGACAGGGTTTGGAGACCCAGTACTTC; CDR3 protein: CASSPRQGLETQYF
J gene: TRBJ1-1; clone size: .; V gene: TRBV4-3; D gene: .; CDR3 DNA: TGCGCCAGCAGCCAAGATCGGGCCTACCCTGAAGCTTTCTTT; CDR3 protein: CASSQDRAYPEAFF
J gene: TRBJ2-7; clone size: .; V gene: TRBV5-6; D gene: .; CDR3 DNA: TGTGCCAGCAGCTGGGGAGAAACGGGGGAGCAGTACTTC; CDR3 protein: CASSWGETGEQYF
J gene: TRBJ1-3; clone size: once; V gene: TRBV28; D gene: .; CDR3 DNA: TGTGCCAGCAGTGTACAGGGAGGCACCATATATTTT; CDR3 protein: CASSVQGGTIYF
J gene: TRBJ1-3; clone size: .; V gene: TRBV18; D gene: .; CDR3 DNA: TGTGCCAGCTCACCACCAGCAGGGAGTCTCTCTGGAAACACCATATATTTT; CDR3 protein: CASSPPAGSLSGNTIYF
J gene: TRBJ1-2; clone size: many; V gene: TRBV5-1; D gene: .; CDR3 DNA: TGCGCCAGCAGCTTGCCGGGCGGTGAGGGCAACTATGGCTACACCTTC; CDR3 protein: CASSLPGGEGNYGYTF
J gene: TRBJ1-4; clone size: many; V gene: TRBV11-2; D gene: .; CDR3 DNA: TGTGCCAGCAGCTTAACAGGGACGGACGAAAAACTGTTTTTT; CDR3 protein: CASSLTGTDEKLFF
J gene: TRBJ2-5; clone size: .; V gene: TRBV5-1; D gene: TRBD2; CDR3 DNA: TGCGCCAGCAGCTCACTAGCGGGAGGGTGGGAGACCCAGTACTTC; CDR3 protein: CASSSLAGGWETQYF
J gene: TRBJ2-1; clone size: few; V gene: TRBV2; D gene: .; CDR3 DNA: TGTGCCAGCAGTGCCTTGGGAGTCGACAATGAGCAGTTCTTC; CDR3 protein: CASSALGVDNEQFF
J gene: TRBJ1-1; clone size: .; V gene: TRBV2; D gene: TRBD1; CDR3 DNA: TGTGCCACCCGGAAGGAGGGACAGCCCAACACTGAAGCTTTCTTT; CDR3 protein: CATRKEGQPNTEAFF
J gene: TRBJ1-2; clone size: once; V gene: TRBV29-1; D gene: .; CDR3 DNA: TGCAGCGTTGTCAAAGGAAACTATGGCTACACCTTC; CDR3 protein: CSVVKGNYGYTF
J gene: TRBJ2-4; clone size: .; V gene: TRBV28; D gene: .; CDR3 DNA: TGTGCCAGCCGAAAGGCGGATGCCAGGGACATTCAGTACTTC; CDR3 protein: CASRKADARDIQYF
J gene: TRBJ2-5; clone size: .; V gene: TRBV7-9; D gene: .; CDR3 DNA: TGTGCCAGCACCACGGGGCAGGGGCCCCAAGAGACCCAGTACTTC; CDR3 protein: CASTTGQGPQETQYF
J gene: TRBJ2-1; clone size: .; V gene: TRBV29-1; D gene: .; CDR3 DNA: TGCAGCGGGGTACGCGGGGTGGGATACAATGAGCAGTTCTTC; CDR3 protein: CSGVRGVGYNEQFF
J gene: TRBJ2-3; clone size: .; V gene: TRBV7-9; D gene: .; CDR3 DNA: TGTGCCAGCAGTTCAATTGCAGCAGATACGCAGTATTTT; CDR3 protein: CASSSIAADTQYF
J gene: TRBJ1-1; clone size: .; V gene: TRBV14; D gene: TRBD1; CDR3 DNA: TGTGCCAGCAGCCAAACGACAGGGGCCCTACAAGCTTTCTTT; CDR3 protein: CASSQTTGALQAFF
J gene: TRBJ2-3; clone size: once; V gene: TRBV11-2; D gene: .; CDR3 DNA: TGTGCCAGCAGCTTAAAGTGGACTGTGGGGCAGTATTTT; CDR3 protein: CASSLKWTVGQYF